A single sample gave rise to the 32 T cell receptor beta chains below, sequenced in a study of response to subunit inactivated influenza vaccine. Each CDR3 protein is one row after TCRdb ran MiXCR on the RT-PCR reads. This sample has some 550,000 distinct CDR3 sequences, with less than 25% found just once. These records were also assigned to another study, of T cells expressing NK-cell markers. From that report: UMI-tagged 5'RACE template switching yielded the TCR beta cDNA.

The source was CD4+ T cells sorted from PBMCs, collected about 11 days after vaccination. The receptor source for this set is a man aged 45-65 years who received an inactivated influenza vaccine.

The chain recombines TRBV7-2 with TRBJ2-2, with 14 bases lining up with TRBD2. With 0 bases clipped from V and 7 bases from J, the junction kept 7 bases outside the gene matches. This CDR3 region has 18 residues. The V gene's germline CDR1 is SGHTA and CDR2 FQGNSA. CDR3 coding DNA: TGTGCCAGCAGCTTAGCGGGACTAGCGGGGGTAACTGGCGGGGAGCTGTTTTTT. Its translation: CASSLAGLAGVTGGELFF. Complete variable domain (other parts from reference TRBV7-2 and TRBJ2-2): GAGVSQSPSNKVTEKGKDVELRCDPISGHTALYWYRQSLGQGLEFLIYFQGNSAPDKSGLPSDRFSAERTGGSVSTLTIQRTQQEDSAVYLCASSLAGLAGVTGGELFFGEGSRLTVL.

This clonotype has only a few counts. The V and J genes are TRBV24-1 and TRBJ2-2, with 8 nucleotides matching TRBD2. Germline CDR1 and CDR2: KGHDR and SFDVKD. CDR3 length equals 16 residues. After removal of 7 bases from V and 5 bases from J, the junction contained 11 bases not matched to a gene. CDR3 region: CATRGLVSGGTGELFF. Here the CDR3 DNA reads TGTGCCACCAGGGGACTAGTTAGTGGTGGAACCGGGGAGCTGTTTTTT.

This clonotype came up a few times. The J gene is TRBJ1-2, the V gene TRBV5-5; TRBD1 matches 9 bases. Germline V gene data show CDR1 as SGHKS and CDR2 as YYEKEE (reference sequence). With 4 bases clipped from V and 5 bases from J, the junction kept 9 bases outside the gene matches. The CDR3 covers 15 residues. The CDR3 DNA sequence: TGTGCCAGCAGCCCTACAGGGGGCAGTGGGTATGGCTACACCTTC. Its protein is CASSPTGGSGYGYTF.

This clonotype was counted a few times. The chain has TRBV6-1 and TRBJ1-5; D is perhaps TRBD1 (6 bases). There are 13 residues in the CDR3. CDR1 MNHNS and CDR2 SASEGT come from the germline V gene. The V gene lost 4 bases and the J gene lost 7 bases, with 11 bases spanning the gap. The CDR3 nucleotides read TGTGCCAGCAGTGTACAGGGTGAACAGCCCCAGCATTTT. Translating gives CASSVQGEQPQHF.

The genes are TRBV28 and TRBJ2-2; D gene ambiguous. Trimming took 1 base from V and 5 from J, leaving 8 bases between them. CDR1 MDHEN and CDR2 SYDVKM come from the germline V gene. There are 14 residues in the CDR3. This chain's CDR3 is CASSLYSGTGELFF. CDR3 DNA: TGTGCCAGCAGTTTATATTCAGGAACCGGGGAGCTGTTTTTT. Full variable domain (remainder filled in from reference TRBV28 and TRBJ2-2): DVKVTQSSRYLVKRTGEKVFLECVQDMDHENMFWYRQDPGLGLRLIYFSYDVKMKEKGDIPEGYSVSREKKERFSLILESASTNQTSMYLCASSLYSGTGELFFGEGSRLTVL.

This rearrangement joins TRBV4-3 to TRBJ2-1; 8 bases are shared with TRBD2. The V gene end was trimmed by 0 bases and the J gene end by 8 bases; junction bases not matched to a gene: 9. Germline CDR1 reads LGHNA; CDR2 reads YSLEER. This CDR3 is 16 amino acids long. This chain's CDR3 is CASSQDPRGGLDEQFF. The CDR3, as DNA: TGCGCCAGCAGCCAAGACCCCCGGGGGGGCCTCGATGAGCAGTTCTTC.

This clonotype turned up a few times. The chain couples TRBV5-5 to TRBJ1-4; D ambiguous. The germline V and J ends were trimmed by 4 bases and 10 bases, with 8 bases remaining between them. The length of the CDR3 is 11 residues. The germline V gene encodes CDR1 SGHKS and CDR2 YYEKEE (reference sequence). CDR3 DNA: TGTGCCAGCAGCCCCCCTGGAAAACTGTTTTTT. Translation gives CASSPPGKLFF.

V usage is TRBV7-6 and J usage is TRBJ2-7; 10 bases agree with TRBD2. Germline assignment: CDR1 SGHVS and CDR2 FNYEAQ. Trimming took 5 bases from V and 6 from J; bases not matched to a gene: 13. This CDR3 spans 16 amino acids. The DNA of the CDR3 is TGTGCCAGCAGCCGATTAAGCGGGGGGGCCGGTCCCGAGCAGTACTTC. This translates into CASSRLSGGAGPEQYF.

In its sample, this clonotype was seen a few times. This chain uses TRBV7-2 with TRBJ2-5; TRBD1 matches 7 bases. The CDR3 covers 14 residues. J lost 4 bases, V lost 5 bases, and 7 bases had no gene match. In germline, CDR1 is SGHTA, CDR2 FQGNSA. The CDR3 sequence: CASSQKTGPETQYF. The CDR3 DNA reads TGTGCCAGCAGCCAGAAGACAGGGCCAGAGACCCAGTACTTC. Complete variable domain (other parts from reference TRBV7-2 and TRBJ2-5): GAGVSQSPSNKVTEKGKDVELRCDPISGHTALYWYRQSLGQGLEFLIYFQGNSAPDKSGLPSDRFSAERTGGSVSTLTIQRTQQEDSAVYLCASSQKTGPETQYFGPGTRLLVL.

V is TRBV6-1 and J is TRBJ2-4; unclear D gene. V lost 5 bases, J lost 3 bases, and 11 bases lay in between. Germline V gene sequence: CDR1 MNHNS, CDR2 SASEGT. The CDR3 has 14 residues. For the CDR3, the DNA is TGTGCCAGCAGTCAACTTCTTAACAAAAACATTCAGTACTTC. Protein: CASSQLLNKNIQYF.

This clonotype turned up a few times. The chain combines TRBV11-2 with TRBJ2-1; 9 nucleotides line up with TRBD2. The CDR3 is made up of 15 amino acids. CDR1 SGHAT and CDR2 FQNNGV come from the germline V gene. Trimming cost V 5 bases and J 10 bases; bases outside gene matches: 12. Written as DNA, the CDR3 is TGTGCCAGCAGCAATAGCTGGCGGGGGGGCTGGGAGCAGTTCTTC. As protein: CASSNSWRGGWEQFF.

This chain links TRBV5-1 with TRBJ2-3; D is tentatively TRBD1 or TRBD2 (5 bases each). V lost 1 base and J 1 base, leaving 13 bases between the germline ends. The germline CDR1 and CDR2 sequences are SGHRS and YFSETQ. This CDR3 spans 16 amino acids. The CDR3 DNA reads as TGCGCCAGCAGCTTGAACACCGGGGCCCGCACAGATACGCAGTATTTT. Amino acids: CASSLNTGARTDTQYF.

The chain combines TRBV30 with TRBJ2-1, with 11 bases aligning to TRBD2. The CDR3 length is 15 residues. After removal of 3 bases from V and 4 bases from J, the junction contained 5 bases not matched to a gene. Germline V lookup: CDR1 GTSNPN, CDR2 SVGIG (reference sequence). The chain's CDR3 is CAWSTGLAVYNEQFF. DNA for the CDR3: TGTGCCTGGAGCACGGGACTAGCGGTTTACAATGAGCAGTTCTTC.

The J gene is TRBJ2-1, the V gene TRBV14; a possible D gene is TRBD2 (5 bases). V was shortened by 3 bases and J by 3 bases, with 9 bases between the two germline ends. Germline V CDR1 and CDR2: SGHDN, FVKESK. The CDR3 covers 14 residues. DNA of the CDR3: TGTGCCAGCAGCCACCTAGGGAGCTACAATGAGCAGTTCTTC. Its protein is CASSHLGSYNEQFF. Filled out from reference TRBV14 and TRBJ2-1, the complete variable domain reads EAGVTQFPSHSVIEKGQTVTLRCDPISGHDNLYWYRRVMGKEIKFLLHFVKESKQDESGMPNNRFLAERTGGTYSTLKVQPAELEDSGVYFCASSHLGSYNEQFFGPGTRLTVL.

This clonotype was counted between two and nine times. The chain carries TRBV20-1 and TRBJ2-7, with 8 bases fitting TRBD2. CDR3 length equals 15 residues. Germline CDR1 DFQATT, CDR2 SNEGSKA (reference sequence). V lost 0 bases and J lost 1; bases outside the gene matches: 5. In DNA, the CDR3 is TGCAGTGCTAGAGATCCCCGGGGGGGATCCTACGAGCAGTACTTC. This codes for CSARDPRGGSYEQYF.

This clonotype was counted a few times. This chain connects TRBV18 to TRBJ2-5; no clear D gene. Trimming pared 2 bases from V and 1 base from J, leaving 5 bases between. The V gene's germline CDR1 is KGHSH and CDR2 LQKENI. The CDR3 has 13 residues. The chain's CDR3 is CASSPTTQETQYF. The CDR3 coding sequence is TGTGCCAGCTCACCAACAACCCAAGAGACCCAGTACTTC.

CDR3 sequence: CASSYGGQQETQYF. In DNA, the CDR3 is TGTGCCAGCAGTTACGGTGGCCAGCAAGAGACCCAGTACTTC. V gene TRBV6-2 or TRBV6-3 combines with J gene TRBJ2-5; D is undetermined. Germline values: CDR1 MNHEY, CDR2 SVGEGT. The CDR3 length is 14 residues. The V end lost 2 bases, the J end lost 2 bases, and 9 bases lay between the germline ends.

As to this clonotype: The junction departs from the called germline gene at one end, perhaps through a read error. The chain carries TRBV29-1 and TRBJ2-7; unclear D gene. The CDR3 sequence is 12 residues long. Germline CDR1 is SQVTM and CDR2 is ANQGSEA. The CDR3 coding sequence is TGCAGCGTCGGGCCACCCGAGCGCATGGGGAACTTC. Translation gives CSVGPPERMGNF.

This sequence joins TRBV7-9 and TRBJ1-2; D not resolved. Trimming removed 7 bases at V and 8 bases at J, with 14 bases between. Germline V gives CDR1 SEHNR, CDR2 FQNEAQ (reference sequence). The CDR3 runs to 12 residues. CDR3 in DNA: TGTGCCAGCACCCCTAGCTTGAAAGGCTACACCTTC. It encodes CASTPSLKGYTF.

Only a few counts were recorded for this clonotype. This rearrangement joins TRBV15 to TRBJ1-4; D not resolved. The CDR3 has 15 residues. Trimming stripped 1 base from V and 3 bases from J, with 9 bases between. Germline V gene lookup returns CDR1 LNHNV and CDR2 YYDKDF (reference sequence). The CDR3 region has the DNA TGTGCCACCAGCAGAGGAGGAAAGTCTAATGAAAAACTGTTTTTT. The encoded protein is CATSRGGKSNEKLFF. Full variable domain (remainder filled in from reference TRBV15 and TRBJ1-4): DAMVIQNPRYQVTQFGKPVTLSCSQTLNHNVMYWYQQKSSQAPKLLFHYYDKDFNNEADTPDNFQSRRPNTSFCFLDIRSPGLGDTAMYLCATSRGGKSNEKLFFGSGTQLSVL.

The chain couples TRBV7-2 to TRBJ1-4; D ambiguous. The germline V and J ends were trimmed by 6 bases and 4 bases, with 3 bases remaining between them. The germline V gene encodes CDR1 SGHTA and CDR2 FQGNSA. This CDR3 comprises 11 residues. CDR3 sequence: CASRSNEKLFF. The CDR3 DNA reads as TGTGCCAGCAGAAGTAATGAAAAACTGTTTTTT.

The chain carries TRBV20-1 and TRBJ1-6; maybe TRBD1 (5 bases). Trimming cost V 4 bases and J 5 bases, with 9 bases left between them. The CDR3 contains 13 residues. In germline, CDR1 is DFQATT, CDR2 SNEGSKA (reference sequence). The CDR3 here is CSAMGENNSPLHF. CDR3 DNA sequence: TGCAGTGCTATGGGGGAGAATAATTCACCCCTCCACTTT.

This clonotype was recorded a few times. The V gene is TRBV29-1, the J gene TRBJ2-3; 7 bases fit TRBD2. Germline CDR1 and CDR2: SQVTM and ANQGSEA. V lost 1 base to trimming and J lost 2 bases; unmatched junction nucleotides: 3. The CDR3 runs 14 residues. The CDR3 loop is CSVEGLAATDTQYF. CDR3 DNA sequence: TGCAGCGTTGAAGGGCTAGCGGCCACAGATACGCAGTATTTT.

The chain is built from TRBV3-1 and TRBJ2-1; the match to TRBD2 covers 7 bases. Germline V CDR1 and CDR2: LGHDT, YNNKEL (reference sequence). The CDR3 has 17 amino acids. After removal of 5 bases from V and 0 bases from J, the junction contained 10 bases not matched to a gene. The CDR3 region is CASSARMPSGSYNEQFF. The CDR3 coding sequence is TGTGCCAGCAGCGCAAGGATGCCTAGCGGCTCCTACAATGAGCAGTTCTTC.

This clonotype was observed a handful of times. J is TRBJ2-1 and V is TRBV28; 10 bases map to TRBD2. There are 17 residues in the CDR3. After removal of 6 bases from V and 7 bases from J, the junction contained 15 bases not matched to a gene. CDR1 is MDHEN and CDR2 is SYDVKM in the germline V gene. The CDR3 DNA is TGTGCCAGCAGCCAACGGGTTCTAGCGGGGGCTGGAAATGAGCAGTTCTTC. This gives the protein CASSQRVLAGAGNEQFF.

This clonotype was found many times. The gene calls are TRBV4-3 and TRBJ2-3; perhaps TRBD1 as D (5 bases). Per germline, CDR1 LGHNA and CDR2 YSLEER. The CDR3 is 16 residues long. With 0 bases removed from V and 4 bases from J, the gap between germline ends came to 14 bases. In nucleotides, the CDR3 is TGCGCCAGCAGCCAAGAGGCAGCCAGGGCATCAGATACGCAGTATTTT. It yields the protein CASSQEAARASDTQYF.

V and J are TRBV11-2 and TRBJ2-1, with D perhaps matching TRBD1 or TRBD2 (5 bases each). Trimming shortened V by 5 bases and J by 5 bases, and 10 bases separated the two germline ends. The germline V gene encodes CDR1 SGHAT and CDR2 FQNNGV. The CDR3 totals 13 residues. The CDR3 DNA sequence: TGTGCCAGCAGCGCCGGGACCGACAATGAGCAGTTCTTC. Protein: CASSAGTDNEQFF.

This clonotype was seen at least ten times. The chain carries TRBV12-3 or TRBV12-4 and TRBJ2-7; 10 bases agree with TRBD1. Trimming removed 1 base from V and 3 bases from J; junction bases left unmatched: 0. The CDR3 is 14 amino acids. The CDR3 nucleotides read TGTGCCAGCAGTTTAGGGACAGGGGGCTACGAGCAGTACTTC. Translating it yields CASSLGTGGYEQYF.

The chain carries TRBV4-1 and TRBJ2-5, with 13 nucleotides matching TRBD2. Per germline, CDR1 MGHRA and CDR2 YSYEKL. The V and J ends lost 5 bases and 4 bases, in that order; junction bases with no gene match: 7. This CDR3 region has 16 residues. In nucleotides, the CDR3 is TGCGCCAGCAGCTCAAGACTAGCGGGGGGAGGAGAGACCCAGTACTTC. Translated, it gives CASSSRLAGGGETQYF.

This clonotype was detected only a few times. CDR3: CASADQGGYEQYF. The CDR3, as DNA: TGTGCCAGCGCTGACCAGGGTGGCTACGAGCAGTACTTC. The chain has TRBV12-3 or TRBV12-4 and TRBJ2-7, with a weak D call TRBD1 (5 bases). With 8 bases removed from V and 3 bases from J, the gap between germline ends came to 14 bases. CDR3 size: 13 residues.

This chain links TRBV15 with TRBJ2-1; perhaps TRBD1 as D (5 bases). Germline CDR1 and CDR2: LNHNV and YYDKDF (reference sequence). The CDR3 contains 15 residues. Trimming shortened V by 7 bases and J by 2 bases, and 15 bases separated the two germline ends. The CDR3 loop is CATNPVRQTYNEQFF. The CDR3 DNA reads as TGTGCCACCAACCCCGTCCGACAGACCTACAATGAGCAGTTCTTC.

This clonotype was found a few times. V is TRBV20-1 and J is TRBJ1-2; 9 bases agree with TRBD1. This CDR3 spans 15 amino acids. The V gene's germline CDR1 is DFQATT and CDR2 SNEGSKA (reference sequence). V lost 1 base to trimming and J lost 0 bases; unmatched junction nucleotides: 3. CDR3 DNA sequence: TGCAGTGCTAGAGGGGGACAGGGAACTAACTATGGCTACACCTTC. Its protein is CSARGGQGTNYGYTF.